This T cell receptor beta chain was retrieved from a study of cytomegalovirus exposure and HLA in healthy donors. In the PCR, 60 Vbeta and 13 Jbeta primers were used. The protocol was immunoSEQ multiplex PCR, while the TCRdb copy is restricted to in-frame clones and leaves out a portion. The table records 150,000 to 200,000 clones, around four fifths of them present only once. V was pared by 2 bases and J by 1 base, with 11 bases of the junction left unmatched. CDR1 is WNHNN, CDR2 SYGVQD, per germline (reference sequence). The CDR3 sequence is 18 residues long. The specimen was PBMCs. The gene calls are TRBV10-1 and TRBJ1-3; 7 bases agree with TRBD1. This receptor was obtained from a woman aged 45-59 years in good health and CMV-seropositive. The CDR3 loop is CASSEPPTRQGSGNTIYF. The CDR3 DNA reads as TGCGCCAGCAGTGAGCCTCCAACCCGACAGGGATCTGGAAACACCATATATTTT.